This entry is about one TCR beta chain. The antigen remains unidentified. The data belong to a study of cytomegalovirus exposure and HLA in healthy donors. Study outcomes and limitations: Later work associated around 18,000 TCR beta sequences with HLA alleles at 0.05 false discovery rate.

Amplification used 60 Vbeta primers and 13 Jbeta primers. The protocol was immunoSEQ multiplex PCR, while the TCRdb copy is restricted to in-frame clones and leaves out a portion. The sample lists roughly 140,000 clones, about 60% occurring once. The sample was PBMCs. The sequence was collected from an older woman in good health and CMV-seropositive.

CDR3 nucleotide sequence: TGTGCCAGCAGCTCCCGGGACAGGTCTCACAATGAGCAGTTCTTC. Its protein product is CASSSRDRSHNEQFF. This sequence joins TRBV5-6 and TRBJ2-1; 8 bases are shared with TRBD1. CDR3 length: 15 amino acids. Looked up from germline, CDR1 is SGHDT and CDR2 is YYEEEE. With 3 bases clipped from V and 5 bases from J, the junction kept 7 bases outside the gene matches.